The next 10 T cell receptor beta chains were all read from a single sample in a study of cytomegalovirus exposure and HLA in healthy donors. Vbeta (60) and Jbeta (13) primers were used in the PCR. Some clones are missing from TCRdb's copy, which holds only in-frame ones; the method was immunoSEQ multiplex PCR. The sample has roughly 86,000 clones; 70% to 80% are singletons. The sample consisted of PBMCs. These receptors originate from a man between 60 and 75 years old in good health and CMV-seronegative.

The chain carries TRBV18 and TRBJ2-2; TRBD1 agrees at 10 bases. V shed 3 bases and J 6 bases; nucleotides not matched to a gene: 4. Germline assignment: CDR1 KGHSH and CDR2 LQKENI. The CDR3 is 15 residues long. The DNA for the CDR3 is TGTGCCAGCTCACCTGACAGGGGGCAATCCGGGGAGCTGTTTTTT. Protein product: CASSPDRGQSGELFF.

The chain joins TRBV5-1 to TRBJ2-5; D is uncertain. The ends were cut back, 0 bases at V and 3 bases at J, with 3 bases in the middle. The CDR3 totals 12 residues. Germline CDR1 and CDR2: SGHRS and YFSETQ. CDR3 protein: CASSLAKETQYF. DNA of the CDR3: TGCGCCAGCAGCTTGGCCAAAGAGACCCAGTACTTC. The variable domain in full, with the rest retrieved from reference TRBV5-1 and TRBJ2-5, is KAGVTQTPRYLIKTRGQQVTLSCSPISGHRSVSWYQQTPGQGLQFLFEYFSETQRNKGNFPGRFSGRQFSNSRSEMNVSTLELGDSALYLCASSLAKETQYFGPGTRLLVL.

The chain is built from TRBV7-2 and TRBJ2-5, with 9 bases that match TRBD2. The CDR3 contains 15 residues. Losses at the gene ends were 4 bases for V and 1 base for J; bases not matched to a gene: 4. Germline CDR1 SGHTA, CDR2 FQGNSA. Here the CDR3 DNA reads TGTGCCAGCAGCTCGACTAGCGGTTCCCAAGAGACCCAGTACTTC. This translates into CASSSTSGSQETQYF. Full variable domain (missing parts from reference TRBV7-2 and TRBJ2-5): GAGVSQSPSNKVTEKGKDVELRCDPISGHTALYWYRQSLGQGLEFLIYFQGNSAPDKSGLPSDRFSAERTGGSVSTLTIQRTQQEDSAVYLCASSSTSGSQETQYFGPGTRLLVL.

The V call is TRBV29-1, the J call TRBJ2-1, with D tentatively TRBD1 (5 bases). V gave up 7 bases and J gave up 5 bases, with 21 bases separating them. CDR1 and CDR2 from the germline V gene are SQVTM and ANQGSEA. The CDR3 is made up of 15 amino acids. In nucleotides, the CDR3 is TGCAGCGCCCCCCCAACGGCAGGGATCCACAATGAGCAGTTCTTC. It codes for CSAPPTAGIHNEQFF.

The gene calls are TRBV28 and TRBJ2-3, with no clear D. The V and J ends lost 7 bases and 0 bases respectively, with 14 bases between them. The germline V gene encodes CDR1 MDHEN and CDR2 SYDVKM. The CDR3 has 15 amino acids. CDR3 DNA sequence: TGTGCCAGCATATCTCCCCTGACTAGCACAGATACGCAGTATTTT. This sequence encodes CASISPLTSTDTQYF.

This clone was detected only a few times. This sequence joins TRBV6-6 and TRBJ1-1; D remains unclear. The V gene's germline CDR1 is MNHNY and CDR2 SVGAGI (reference sequence). The V and J ends lost 6 bases and 5 bases respectively, with 13 bases between them. This CDR3 spans 13 amino acids. CDR3: CASSSDRGTEAFF. DNA of the CDR3: TGTGCCAGCAGCTCCGACCGAGGGACTGAAGCTTTCTTT.

The chain carries TRBV9 and TRBJ2-2; D gene uncertain. Germline CDR1 reads SGDLS; CDR2 reads YYNGEE. The V end lost 1 base, the J end lost 7 bases, and 8 bases lay between the germline ends. The CDR3 covers 13 residues. The CDR3 nucleotides are TGTGCCAGCAGCGTACGCGGTTTCGGGGAGCTGTTTTTT. It codes for CASSVRGFGELFF.

The V call is TRBV7-9, the J call TRBJ1-4; possibly TRBD1 for D (5 bases). Germline V gene data show CDR1 as SEHNR and CDR2 as FQNEAQ (reference sequence). The CDR3 spans 15 residues. The V and J ends lost 4 bases and 4 bases respectively, with 13 bases between them. CDR3 DNA sequence: TGTGCCAGCAGCTCTCTCAGGGAGGGTAATGAAAAACTGTTTTTT. Amino acids: CASSSLREGNEKLFF.

This clone was found once. This rearrangement joins TRBV6-5 to TRBJ1-4; D remains unclear. The ends were cut back, 0 bases at V and 8 bases at J, with 16 bases in the middle. The CDR3 contains 16 residues. Per the germline V gene, CDR1 is MNHEY and CDR2 is SVGAGI. The CDR3 coding sequence is TGTGCCAGCAGTTACTCGATATCTTCGGGGATGGAAAAACTGTTTTTT. Amino acids: CASSYSISSGMEKLFF.

The rearrangement joins TRBV10-3 to TRBJ2-1, with 7 nucleotides matching TRBD2. The ends lost 6 bases at V and 4 bases at J; junction bases unmatched: 6. Germline CDR1 reads ENHRY; CDR2 reads SYGVKD. There are 14 residues in the CDR3. In DNA, the CDR3 is TGTGCCATCAGGGGAATGGGGGGGTACAATGAGCAGTTCTTC. This gives the protein CAIRGMGGYNEQFF.